This TCR beta chain was sequenced during a study of blood T cell repertoires in COVID-19. Study context: Specimens from acute and convalescent COVID-19 originated in the United States, Italy and Spain. Sources were T cells, B-cell-depleted T cells, or PBMCs; the material itself was cDNA or gDNA.

In the original analysis: Estimation of nucleated cell counts was performed using reference gene primer amplification. The data were produced by immunoSEQ multiplex PCR, yet TCRdb's version contains in-frame clones alone and is incomplete. V, J and clone size are those of that table, while D and trimming were read from the DNA. Of 230,000 or so clones in the sample, 83% were seen once. J gave up 8 bases and V 5 bases, and 13 bases lay outside the gene matches. This CDR3 is built from 15 residues. Per germline, CDR1 SGHVS and CDR2 FNYEAQ. Sequences were obtained from peripheral blood. The origin of this receptor is a man aged 40-55 years with active or convalescent COVID-19. The chain couples TRBV7-6 to TRBJ1-2; TRBD1 aligns across 8 bases. The DNA of the CDR3 is TGTGCCAGCAGCCAAGACCTACAGGGGGAGCGAGGCTACACCTTC. It codes for CASSQDLQGERGYTF.